A selection of T cell receptor beta chains follows, all from one sample in a study of cytomegalovirus exposure and HLA in healthy donors. Measured with immunoSEQ multiplex PCR; TCRdb has only the in-frame clones, and not every one. The repertoire holds some 200,000 clones, with 75% to 85% as singletons. Sequenced material: PBMCs. Every receptor here comes from a woman in her fifties or sixties in good health and CMV-seropositive. CDR3s include the opening cysteine and the closing phenylalanine or tryptophan. The order of the fields is CDR3 length, V gene, D gene, clone size, J gene, CDR3 protein, CDR3 DNA. A D gene is named only where the DNA matches it firmly. Size tells how often a clone was seen (once, few, many) or the class of an expanded clone, and some rows leave it out.

13	TRBV6-5	TRBD1	-	TRBJ2-3	CASKETGPDTQYF	TGTGCCAGCAAGGAGACAGGGCCAGATACGCAGTATTTT
13	TRBV19	TRBD1	-	TRBJ2-5	CASSLDREETQYF	TGTGCCAGTAGCCTAGACAGGGAAGAGACCCAGTACTTC
15	TRBV5-1	TRBD1	-	TRBJ2-2	CASSLGQGATGELFF	TGCGCCAGCAGCTTGGGACAGGGGGCCACCGGGGAGCTGTTTTTT
15	TRBV27	TRBD1	-	TRBJ1-5	CASSLSTGGNQPQHF	TGTGCCAGCAGTTTATCGACAGGGGGCAATCAGCCCCAGCATTTT
14	TRBV6-1	-	-	TRBJ2-7	CASSGTVISYEQYF	TGTGCCAGCAGTGGGACAGTAATTTCCTACGAGCAGTACTTC
16	TRBV5-1	-	-	TRBJ2-6	CASSLGGFTGANVLTF	TGCGCCAGCAGCTTGGGCGGTTTTACGGGGGCCAACGTCCTGACTTTC
16	TRBV6-9	TRBD2	-	TRBJ2-4	CASSERAGGPKNIQYF	TGTGCCAGCAGCGAAAGAGCGGGGGGTCCCAAAAACATTCAGTACTTC
13	TRBV2	-	-	TRBJ1-1	CASVSQANTEAFF	TGTGCCAGCGTCTCACAGGCAAACACTGAAGCTTTCTTT
14	TRBV6-1	-	-	TRBJ2-4	CASRDSLAKNSQYF	TGTGCCAGCAGGGACAGCCTAGCCAAAAACAGTCAGTACTTC
16	TRBV6-4	TRBD2	few	TRBJ2-1	CASTSGLAGGGNEQFF	TGTGCCAGCACTTCGGGACTAGCGGGGGGTGGGAATGAGCAGTTCTTC
15	TRBV18	TRBD1	-	TRBJ1-1	CASSPQGALSPEAFF	TGTGCCAGCTCACCCCAGGGGGCCCTTAGCCCTGAAGCTTTCTTT
15	TRBV6-5	TRBD2	-	TRBJ2-7	CASSKLGGAGYEQYF	TGTGCCAGCAGCAAGCTCGGGGGGGCCGGCTACGAGCAGTACTTC
14	TRBV19	-	-	TRBJ1-6	CASRRAGTNSPLHF	TGTGCCTCCCGCAGAGCGGGGACAAATTCACCCCTCCACTTT
13	TRBV9	-	-	TRBJ1-1	CASSVAGNTEAFF	TGTGCCAGCAGCGTAGCCGGGAACACTGAAGCTTTCTTT